This passage covers 9 T cell receptor beta chains from one sample sequenced in a study of CD8+ T cells in alopecia areata. After isolation, RNA underwent reverse transcription to generate cDNA as the sequencing template. The repertoire was sequenced with immunoSEQ multiplex PCR; TCRdb's copy has only in-frame clones and lacks some. The sample includes some 100,000 clones, roughly two fifths seen only once; the top ten take around 19%. As for treatment: oral pan-JAK inhibitor, 5-10 mg twice daily. The sequencing here drew on CD8+ T cells sorted from blood, taken at week 24, from a patient treated with tofacitinib. Receptors were obtained from a human donor with alopecia areata.

J is TRBJ2-1 and V is TRBV5-1, with D unresolved. With 2 bases removed from V and 6 bases from J, the gap between germline ends came to 12 bases. CDR1 and CDR2 (germline): SGHRS, YFSETQ. This CDR3 spans 14 amino acids. DNA of the CDR3: TGCGCCAGCAGCTTCAGTGGCCCCTCCAATGAGCAGTTCTTC. This sequence encodes CASSFSGPSNEQFF.

This chain connects TRBV4-1 to TRBJ1-1; 8 positions match TRBD1. Germline trimming cut 3 bases from V and 4 bases from J; bases unmatched to any gene: 7. This CDR3 has 15 amino acids. The germline CDR1 and CDR2 sequences are MGHRA and YSYEKL. The CDR3 sequence: CASSQSPTGATEAFF. The DNA of the CDR3 is TGCGCCAGCAGCCAGAGTCCGACAGGGGCCACTGAAGCTTTCTTT.

This chain uses TRBV7-9 with TRBJ2-7, with 7 bases that match TRBD1. The ends lost 1 base at V and 2 bases at J; junction bases unmatched: 2. This CDR3 is built from 14 residues. The V gene's germline CDR1 is SEHNR and CDR2 FQNEAQ (reference sequence). CDR3 nucleotide sequence: TGTGCCAGCAGCTTAGAAGGGGGCCCCTACGAGCAGTACTTC. Protein product: CASSLEGGPYEQYF.

The chain has TRBV13 and TRBJ2-3; 12 bases line up with TRBD2. J was trimmed by 10 bases and V by 5 bases; bases with no gene match: 10. Germline V CDR1 and CDR2: PRHDT, FYEKMQ (reference sequence). The CDR3 is 15 residues long. The CDR3 here is CASSPGLAGNNAQYF. For the CDR3, the DNA is TGTGCCAGCAGCCCCGGACTAGCGGGAAACAACGCGCAGTATTTT.

Here the CDR3 reads CASSLTDDNQPQHF. Here the CDR3 DNA reads TGTGCCAGCAGCTTAACCGACGACAATCAGCCCCAGCATTTT. J is TRBJ1-5 and V is TRBV7-9; D uncertain. Trimming left V 2 bases short and J 3 bases short, with 8 bases between. CDR1 is SEHNR, CDR2 FQNEAQ, per germline (reference sequence). The CDR3 runs 14 residues.

The rearrangement links TRBV15 to TRBJ1-3, with no clear D. Trimming removed 5 bases at V and 0 bases at J, with 14 bases between. CDR3 length: 16 residues. In germline, CDR1 is LNHNV, CDR2 YYDKDF (reference sequence). The CDR3 coding sequence is TGTGCCACCAGCGGAAGGATAACCGACTCTGGAAACACCATATATTTT. Translation gives CATSGRITDSGNTIYF. The entire variable domain, with the rest obtained from reference TRBV15 and TRBJ1-3, is as follows: DAMVIQNPRYQVTQFGKPVTLSCSQTLNHNVMYWYQQKSSQAPKLLFHYYDKDFNNEADTPDNFQSRRPNTSFCFLDIRSPGLGDTAMYLCATSGRITDSGNTIYFGEGSWLTVV.

The chain joins TRBV5-1 to TRBJ2-2; possibly TRBD2 for D (5 bases). Trimming removed 4 bases at V and 6 bases at J, with 10 bases between. CDR1 and CDR2 from the germline V gene are SGHRS and YFSETQ. The CDR3 totals 13 residues. The CDR3 region is CASSPGKPGELFF. The DNA of the CDR3 is TGCGCCAGCAGCCCCGGGAAGCCCGGGGAGCTGTTTTTT.

This clone was counted only a few times. CDR3 DNA sequence: TGTGCCACCAGCAGATCTGGGGGGGAAGCTTTCTTT. This codes for CATSRSGGEAFF. V and J are TRBV15 and TRBJ1-1, with D possibly being TRBD1 (5 bases). Trimming pared 2 bases from V and 8 bases from J, leaving 9 bases between. This CDR3 has 12 residues. The germline V gene has CDR1 LNHNV and CDR2 YYDKDF (reference sequence). The full variable domain, with the rest looked up from reference TRBV15 and TRBJ1-1, is DAMVIQNPRYQVTQFGKPVTLSCSQTLNHNVMYWYQQKSSQAPKLLFHYYDKDFNNEADTPDNFQSRRPNTSFCFLDIRSPGLGDTAMYLCATSRSGGEAFFGQGTRLTVV.

The gene calls are TRBV19 and TRBJ1-2; TRBD1 is a possible D gene (5 bases). The V gene lost 9 bases and the J gene lost 5 bases, with 16 bases spanning the gap. CDR3 length: 13 amino acids. Per germline, CDR1 LNHDA and CDR2 SQIVND (reference sequence). The CDR3 DNA reads TGTGCCAGCTGGACCGGCGAGGGGTATGGCTACACCTTC. This encodes CASWTGEGYGYTF.